This TCR beta chain was documented in a study of CD8 T cells in Susac syndrome (dated by TCRdb to the late 2010s). In the study overall: The study used repertoire sequencing to test whether antigen drove CD8+ T cell activation and differentiation in Susac syndrome. CD8+ T cell repertoire clonality was compared between some 12 healthy donors, approximately 14 Susac syndrome patients and approximately 15 multiple sclerosis patients.

General findings and caveats noted by the study authors: The TCR sequencing and HLA analysis was acknowledged to have included a relatively small number of individuals.

RNA was extracted with the RNeasy kit and roughly 0.5 to 1 ug was reverse transcribed using random hexamers. TCR beta CDR3 regions were amplified with the immunoSEQ multiplex PCR assay covering 54 Vbeta and 13 Jbeta segments. Bias from PCR amplification was corrected by using a synthetic template baseline for primer optimization and for computational correction. Regarding the original processing steps: Reads were annotated to V, D and J genes according to IMGT and were analyzed with immunoSEQ Analyzer, with only productive sequences retained. To calculate clonality, Shannon entropy was normalized by log2 of the number of productive unique sequences and then subtracted from one. Public and private clones were assessed among the 100 most prevalent clones of each patient and control. Clones were defined as Susac-specific if absent from the healthy and MS cohorts, from over a thousand published viral clones and from other ImmuneACCESS disease sequences. TCRdb reran the public reads through fastp at Q25 and MiXCR, keeping productive beta chains. Rows are combined by CDR3 protein, so each entry shows the most common genes and DNA. What appears here as the V and J calls and clone size reflects TCRdb's work, not the paper's. The sample table holds some 52,000 distinct CDR3 sequences, of which around 93% were seen once. 0.5% to 0.6% of the sample goes to the ten largest clones.

Taken from cysteine to phenylalanine, the CDR3 has 14 residues. Left in the record is the CDR3 DNA by itself, 42 bases read in frame from the first base. Via the germline V gene, CDR1 is MNHEY and CDR2 SVGAGI. V loses 5 bases of germline sequence and J loses 5 bases, and the interval between the two ends is 14 bases. With regard to this clonotype: Its antigen is still unknown. No base-level quality is on record; no much larger clone is a single base apart.

Peripheral blood CD8+ and CD4+ T cells from healthy donors, Susac syndrome patients and multiple sclerosis patients were profiled using high-throughput TCR beta sequencing. The multiple sclerosis controls were treatment-naive patients whose relapsing-remitting disease, either stable or active, fulfilled the revised McDonald criteria. Bulk CD8+ and CD4+ T cells were purified by magnetic negative isolation, whereas CD8+ TEMRA cells were enriched by FACS. Blood was collected in EDTA tubes and processed within 24 hours, with PBMCs isolated through density gradient centrifugation. PBMCs destined for TCR sequencing were cryopreserved in liquid nitrogen and later thawed in a 37 °C water bath. Purity of sorted or isolated CD4+, CD8+ and CD8+ TEMRA cells was at least 90%.

The chain uses TRBV6-5 and TRBJ2-3; D gene: possibly TRBD2, on 5 matching bases. The source material was CD8+ T cells from PBMCs. This clonotype originated in a human donor with multiple sclerosis. The sequenced DNA is TGTGCCAGCAGTACCCTTGGTAGCGTAGATACGCAGTATTTT. Its protein reads: CASSTLGSVDTQYF.